A single sample is the source of the 23 T cell receptor beta chains below, sequenced in a study of shared clonotypes between healthy human individuals. Clones were read by immunoSEQ multiplex PCR, and TCRdb kept only the in-frame ones, dropping some. This table holds 2 million to 2.5 million clones, around 95% found once. The sample was naive CD4+ T cells sorted from blood. Subset meaning: CD45RA+ positively selected. These receptors were obtained from a man younger than 30 in good health.

The chain recombines TRBV7-2 with TRBJ2-7; 9 bases map to TRBD1. The V gene's germline CDR1 is SGHTA and CDR2 FQGNSA. This CDR3 contains 15 residues. After removal of 5 bases from V and 5 bases from J, the junction contained 10 bases not matched to a gene. CDR3 sequence reads: CASSPSGTGLHEQYF. The CDR3 nucleotides are TGTGCCAGCAGCCCCTCCGGGACAGGGCTCCACGAGCAGTACTTC.

The chain uses TRBV20-1 and TRBJ2-7, with unresolved D. Germline CDR1 is DFQATT and CDR2 is SNEGSKA (reference sequence). The CDR3 consists of 11 residues. V was clipped by 4 bases and J by 5 bases, with 9 bases between them. The DNA of the CDR3 is TGCAGTGCTATTGCCCTAAACGAGCAGTACTTC. Translating gives CSAIALNEQYF.

The rearrangement joins TRBV10-3 to TRBJ1-1; a possible D gene is TRBD1 (5 bases). CDR3 size: 13 residues. Germline V lookup: CDR1 ENHRY, CDR2 SYGVKD. The V end was cut by 3 bases, the J end by 11 bases, with 16 bases between. CDR3 sequence: CAISDVPGLQAFF. The CDR3 DNA is TGTGCCATCAGTGATGTTCCAGGGCTCCAGGCTTTCTTT.

Concerning this clone itself: At the DNA level, this CDR3 is encoded by other sequences in the same sample as well. The chain couples TRBV6-5 to TRBJ2-7; D is unclear. Trimming shortened V by 7 bases and J by 5 bases, and 9 bases separated the two germline ends. The CDR3 contains 11 residues. Germline V gene sequence: CDR1 MNHEY, CDR2 SVGAGI. CDR3 DNA sequence: TGTGCCAGCACCCGCGGAAACGAGCAGTACTTC. Translated: CASTRGNEQYF.

The gene calls are TRBV28 and TRBJ1-2, with 7 bases matching TRBD1. The junction had 11 bases not matched to a gene; V was cut back by 6 bases and J by 4 bases. The CDR3 length is 15 residues. CDR1 and CDR2 from the germline V gene are MDHEN and SYDVKM. CDR3 sequence reads: CASRTEGAGAYGYTF. In DNA, the CDR3 is TGTGCCAGCAGAACAGAGGGGGCTGGTGCCTATGGCTACACCTTC.

This clone came up once. The CDR3 spells CASSIYRERSYNEQFF. In nucleotides, the CDR3 is TGTGCCAGCAGCATATACAGGGAGAGGTCCTACAATGAGCAGTTCTTC. The chain couples TRBV5-6 to TRBJ2-1; D possibly corresponds to TRBD1 (6 bases). The CDR3 loop spans 16 amino acids. CDR1 is SGHDT and CDR2 is YYEEEE in the germline V gene. V lost 4 bases to trimming and J lost 1 base, with 15 bases between them.

A single count supports this clone. The chain uses TRBV28 and TRBJ1-1, with D tentatively TRBD1 (5 bases). Looked up from germline, CDR1 is MDHEN and CDR2 is SYDVKM. This CDR3 spans 11 amino acids. With 4 bases removed from V and 10 bases from J, the gap between germline ends came to 10 bases. The CDR3 bases are TGTGCCAGCAGTTCCCAGACAGTAGCTTTCTTT. As protein: CASSSQTVAFF.

The genes are TRBV10-3 and TRBJ2-1; 9 bases agree with TRBD2. Germline V lookup: CDR1 ENHRY, CDR2 SYGVKD. The junction had 0 bases not matched to a gene; V was cut back by 4 bases and J by 5 bases. The CDR3 extends over 13 amino acids. Here the CDR3 DNA reads TGTGCCATCAGTGGACTAGCGGACAATGAGCAGTTCTTC. It specifies CAISGLADNEQFF.

This chain uses TRBV7-9 with TRBJ2-1; perhaps TRBD1 as D (5 bases). The CDR3 loop spans 11 amino acids. Germline V gene data show CDR1 as SEHNR and CDR2 as FQNEAQ (reference sequence). Trimming left V 5 bases short and J 10 bases short, with 9 bases between. The CDR3 loop reads CASSRQLEQFF. In nucleotides, the CDR3 is TGTGCCAGCAGCCGACAGCTGGAGCAGTTCTTC.

This clone was observed a single time. The chain recombines TRBV6-1 with TRBJ1-4; D remains ambiguous. The germline V gene has CDR1 MNHNS and CDR2 SASEGT. V was pared by 1 base and J by 9 bases, with 0 bases between. CDR3 length: 10 amino acids. The DNA for the CDR3 is TGTGCCAGCAGTGAAGAAAAACTGTTTTTT. Translated: CASSEEKLFF.

CDR3 protein: CASSPTTGDSQPQHF. The CDR3 bases are TGTGCCAGCTCACCAACGACAGGGGATAGTCAGCCCCAGCATTTT. The rearrangement uses TRBV18 and TRBJ1-5; 8 nucleotides line up with TRBD1. Trimming removed 2 bases from V and 6 bases from J; junction bases left unmatched: 6. There are 15 residues in the CDR3. Germline-derived CDR1 and CDR2 are KGHSH and LQKENI.

The gene calls are TRBV14 and TRBJ2-7; a weak D match, TRBD2 (5 bases). V was trimmed by 8 bases and J by 2 bases, leaving 13 bases between them. Looked up from germline, CDR1 is SGHDN and CDR2 is FVKESK. The CDR3 covers 13 residues. The CDR3 here is CASGLRGTYEQYF. As DNA, the CDR3 is TGTGCCAGCGGGCTACGGGGAACCTACGAGCAGTACTTC.

The chain couples TRBV30 to TRBJ2-1, with D perhaps TRBD2 (5 bases). In germline, CDR1 is GTSNPN, CDR2 SVGIG (reference sequence). V was shortened by 1 base and J by 0 bases, with 10 bases between the two germline ends. The CDR3 loop spans 15 amino acids. The chain's CDR3 is CAWSATGSSYNEQFF. The CDR3, as DNA: TGTGCCTGGAGTGCGACGGGAAGCTCCTACAATGAGCAGTTCTTC.

This rearrangement joins TRBV25-1 to TRBJ2-7; no reliable D call. V shed 1 base and J shed 1 base, with 8 bases lying between them. Germline lookup yields CDR1 MGHDK and CDR2 SYGVNS. The CDR3 contains 14 residues. CDR3 sequence (DNA): TGTGCCAGCAGTGAATTGGGCGGTTCCTACGAGCAGTACTTC. It is translated as CASSELGGSYEQYF.

This chain uses TRBV4-2 with TRBJ2-7; 10 bases map to TRBD2. Losses at the gene ends were 0 bases for V and 3 bases for J; bases not matched to a gene: 11. From germline, CDR1 is LGHNA and CDR2 YNFKEQ. The CDR3 spans 18 residues. CDR3 in DNA: TGTGCCAGCAGCCAAGATGCCCTAGCGGGGGATGTAATCTACGAGCAGTACTTC. Amino acid sequence: CASSQDALAGDVIYEQYF.

This clone was detected only once. The sample carries other DNA sequences with the same CDR3. The genes are TRBV6-5 and TRBJ2-7, with TRBD1 matching 11 bases. This CDR3 region has 15 residues. V dropped 2 bases and J dropped 4; count of bases not matched to a gene: 4. Germline CDR1 is MNHEY and CDR2 is SVGAGI. The CDR3 protein is CASSYRDRGSYEQYF. The CDR3 region has the DNA TGTGCCAGCAGTTACCGGGACAGGGGGTCTTACGAGCAGTACTTC.

V usage is TRBV2 and J usage is TRBJ2-5; D might be TRBD1 (6 bases). Per the germline V gene, CDR1 is SNHLY and CDR2 is FYNNEI. The CDR3 totals 14 residues. V dropped 7 bases and J dropped 4 bases, with 16 bases sitting between them. In DNA form, the CDR3 reads TGTGCCAGCACCGAAGACAGGTTTTCAGAGACCCAGTACTTC. This encodes CASTEDRFSETQYF.

Of note for this clone: At the DNA level, this CDR3 is encoded by other sequences in the same sample as well. The chain combines TRBV6-5 with TRBJ1-5, with D hard to call. The CDR3 runs 15 residues. In germline, CDR1 is MNHEY, CDR2 SVGAGI. The germline V and J ends were trimmed by 0 bases and 1 base, with 7 bases remaining between them. The CDR3 DNA reads TGTGCCAGCAGTTACTCCGGAACGAGCAATCAGCCCCAGCATTTT. It is translated as CASSYSGTSNQPQHF.

This chain uses TRBV2 with TRBJ2-5; D is perhaps TRBD1 or TRBD2 (6 bases each). Germline V gene sequence: CDR1 SNHLY, CDR2 FYNNEI. V was clipped by 4 bases and J by 5 bases, with 14 bases between them. The CDR3 is 14 amino acids. CDR3 protein: CASSVGGRGETQYF. The CDR3 DNA reads as TGTGCCAGCAGTGTAGGGGGGAGAGGGGAGACCCAGTACTTC.

CDR3 nucleotide sequence: TGTGCCAGCAGCCGGATACACCAAGAGACCCAGTACTTC. Protein: CASSRIHQETQYF. V gene TRBV28 combines with J gene TRBJ2-5; D uncertain. The ends were cut back, 6 bases at V and 0 bases at J, with 8 bases in the middle. The CDR3 totals 13 residues. The germline V gene encodes CDR1 MDHEN and CDR2 SYDVKM.

The CDR3 nucleotides are TGTGCCAGCAGTCGGAGCGGGTCCAACACCGGGGAGCTGTTTTTT. It codes for CASSRSGSNTGELFF. The chain couples TRBV7-2 to TRBJ2-2; a possible D gene is TRBD2 (6 bases). There are 15 residues in the CDR3. The V end was cut by 6 bases, the J end by 2 bases, with 13 bases between. Per germline, CDR1 SGHTA and CDR2 FQGNSA.

The V and J genes are TRBV30 and TRBJ2-5; D may be TRBD1 or TRBD2 (5 bases each). The germline V gene has CDR1 GTSNPN and CDR2 SVGIG (reference sequence). This CDR3 comprises 15 residues. V shed 3 bases and J shed 4 bases, with 18 bases lying between them. The DNA of the CDR3 is TGTGCCTGGAGGGATCCCGGGACCGTTCGAGAGACCCAGTACTTC. This codes for CAWRDPGTVRETQYF.

As for this clone: Other DNA variants within this sample encode the same CDR3. The chain uses TRBV11-2 and TRBJ2-7, with TRBD1 matching over 7 bases. CDR3 length equals 14 residues. The ends lost 0 bases at V and 4 bases at J; junction bases unmatched: 3. Per germline, CDR1 SGHAT and CDR2 FQNNGV. CDR3: CASSLDGTDYEQYF. The CDR3 DNA reads TGTGCCAGCAGCTTAGATGGGACAGATTACGAGCAGTACTTC.